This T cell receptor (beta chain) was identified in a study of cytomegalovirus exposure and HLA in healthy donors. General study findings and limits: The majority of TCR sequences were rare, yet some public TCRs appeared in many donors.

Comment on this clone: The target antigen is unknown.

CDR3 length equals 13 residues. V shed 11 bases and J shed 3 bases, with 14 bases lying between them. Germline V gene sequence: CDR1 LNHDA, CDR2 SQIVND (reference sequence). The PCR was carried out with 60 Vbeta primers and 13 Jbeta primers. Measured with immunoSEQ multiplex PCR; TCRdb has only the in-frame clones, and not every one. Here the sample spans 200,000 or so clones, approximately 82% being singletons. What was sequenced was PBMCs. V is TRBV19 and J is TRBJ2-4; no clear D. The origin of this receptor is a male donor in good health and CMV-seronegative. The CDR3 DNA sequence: TGTGCCTCTCAAGAGCTAGGCAAAAACATTCAGTACTTC. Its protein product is CASQELGKNIQYF.